A selection of T cell receptor beta chains follows, all from one sample in a study of cytomegalovirus exposure and HLA in healthy donors. Only in-frame clones appear in the TCRdb table, and some are missing; sequencing was by immunoSEQ multiplex PCR. The data contain around 99,000 clones, approximately 84% of them singletons. Sample: PBMCs. The receptors shown here come from a man under 40 in good health and CMV-seronegative. Both conserved end residues are trimmed from each CDR3.

J	V	CDR3
TRBJ2-7	TRBV4-2	ASSQEGAGDNEQY
TRBJ2-1	TRBV4-2	ASSLSLAGAGEQF
TRBJ2-2	TRBV14	ASSQMREGSGELF
TRBJ1-4	TRBV28	ASSDRVNEKLF
TRBJ1-4	TRBV5-1	ASSSREPTNEKLF
TRBJ1-1	TRBV6-5	ASSYSAGVTEAF
TRBJ2-6	TRBV7-8	ASSLRGGGTGSDRGANVLT
TRBJ2-2	TRBV7-2	ASRATGTRTGELF
TRBJ1-2	TRBV28	ASKTRGIYGYT
TRBJ1-2	TRBV29-1	SDGTADGYT
TRBJ2-3	TRBV6-4	ASSDAGGTDTQY
TRBJ2-5	TRBV30	AWTGGPETQY
TRBJ1-2	TRBV7-6	ASTSTGGVGYT
TRBJ2-7	TRBV6-1	ASSAGGTSSYEQY
TRBJ2-7	TRBV28	ASRTGVRREQY
TRBJ2-2	TRBV5-1	ASSLALTGELF
TRBJ2-3	TRBV30	AWRSGTSPMDTQY
TRBJ1-2	TRBV6-1	ASSEAPGAGGYT
TRBJ1-1	TRBV29-1	SVEERSMNTEAF
TRBJ1-5	TRBV7-6	ASTNTGGGSQPQH
TRBJ2-2	TRBV9	ASSANRAGELF
TRBJ2-3	TRBV5-4	ASSPPSPAGGPVSKQY
TRBJ1-4	TRBV30	AWTQGAGSEKLF
TRBJ2-1	TRBV27	ASSLFGTNNEQF
TRBJ1-1	TRBV19	ASSIPSYEAF
TRBJ1-5	TRBV10-2	ASGGQSNQPQH
TRBJ1-5	TRBV6-1	ASSVRDLSQPQH
TRBJ1-6	TRBV9	ASSVGLQPSPLH
TRBJ2-7	TRBV4-2	ASSQGLAVSYEQY
TRBJ2-5	TRBV4-2	ASSQLTSGQETQY
TRBJ2-1	TRBV5-1	ASSPPVHNEQF
TRBJ2-1	TRBV7-6	ASSLGQTSGNEQF
TRBJ1-2	TRBV11-2	ASSLDRQGPGYT
TRBJ2-7	TRBV6-1	ASSAGPSGTYEQY
TRBJ1-1	TRBV29-1	SAVVGGQGASWNTEAF
TRBJ2-7	TRBV2	ASRAGQAYEQY
TRBJ2-5	TRBV2	ASSSGGVQETQY
TRBJ1-2	TRBV7-3	ASSSGLGNYGYT
TRBJ2-7	TRBV18	ASSPDLSSYEQY
TRBJ2-2	TRBV30	AWRTTGNTGELF
TRBJ1-5	TRBV9	ASSGSQGGNQPQH
TRBJ2-4	TRBV5-1	ASQGGVGWVKNIQY
TRBJ1-2	TRBV18	ASSLQELNYGYT
TRBJ2-5	TRBV25-1	ASSDPRRGLETQY
TRBJ2-2	TRBV6-4	ASSGLAGLTGELF
TRBJ1-1	TRBV15	ATSENSFEAF
TRBJ1-5	TRBV7-8	ASSHDRGREGNQPQH
TRBJ2-1	TRBV9	ASRAAPPYYNEQF
TRBJ2-3	TRBV7-9	ASSPWTSEADTQY
TRBJ1-1	TRBV11-2	ASSTRTGFDKAF
TRBJ2-2	TRBV6-1	ASSVNQGNTGELF
TRBJ2-7	TRBV11-2	ASSLGGSYEQY
TRBJ2-7	TRBV10-1	ASSAKVAGPYEQY
TRBJ2-5	TRBV7-2	ASSFGGRGETQY
TRBJ1-1	TRBV30	AWRKGGVNTEAF
TRBJ2-5	TRBV5-4	ASSYIAEETQY
TRBJ2-2	TRBV7-6	ASSYSGGNTGELF
TRBJ2-3	TRBV9	ASSLGQMDTQY
TRBJ1-1	TRBV27	ASSFGQLNTEAF